This T cell receptor (beta chain) was profiled in a study of Graves' ophthalmopathy and Graves' hyperthyroidism. In germline, CDR1 is MGHDK, CDR2 SYGVNS. This CDR3 has 15 amino acids. V was shortened by 4 bases and J by 3 bases, with 15 bases between the two germline ends. Amplification targeted the TCR beta CDR3 regions, with RNA transcripts as the source material. A first-round RT-PCR used HTBI primers, followed by a second-round multiplex PCR. TCRdb recomputed calls from the multiplex PCR reads with MiXCR, one row per CDR3 protein. Of about 700,000 distinct CDR3 sequences detected, about two fifths appear once; the ten largest clones hold 3.3%.

The TCR originated in an adult man with Graves' ophthalmopathy. Input material: peripheral blood. J is TRBJ2-5 and V is TRBV25-1, with D maybe TRBD1 (5 bases). The chain's CDR3 is CASSATRTPKETQYF. In nucleotides, the CDR3 is TGTGCCAGCAGTGCTACCCGGACACCGAAAGAGACCCAGTACTTC.